Shown below are 31 T cell receptor beta chains from a single sample sequenced in a study of early T cells in non-severe SARS-CoV-2 infection. TCRdb redid the calling of the 5' RACE reads with MiXCR, one entry per CDR3 protein. This table has 75,000 to 90,000 distinct CDR3 sequences, roughly 13% appearing once. Material for sequencing was whole blood. The receptors shown here come from an adult who was a healthcare worker with PCR-confirmed SARS-CoV-2 infection or an uninfected control (not recorded which).

J is TRBJ2-7 and V is TRBV5-1; a weak D match, TRBD2 (5 bases). Germline V lookup: CDR1 SGHRS, CDR2 YFSETQ. V was cut by 6 bases and J by 2 bases, with 9 bases left in between. CDR3 size: 12 residues. The CDR3: CASTAGTYEQYF. In nucleotides, the CDR3 is TGCGCCAGCACCGCCGGGACCTACGAGCAGTACTTC.

Here the CDR3 DNA reads TGTGCCATTACGGGGGGCCCAAGCACAGATACGCAGTATTTT. It encodes CAITGGPSTDTQYF. The rearrangement joins TRBV2 to TRBJ2-3, with TRBD2 as a possible D gene (7 bases). Trimming pared 10 bases from V and 0 bases from J, leaving 14 bases between. Germline-derived CDR1 and CDR2 are SNHLY and FYNNEI. This CDR3 has 14 residues.

This clonotype was counted only a few times. The chain employs TRBV7-2 and TRBJ2-7, with a tentative D call TRBD2 (5 bases). V lost 5 bases to trimming and J lost 1 base, with 15 bases between them. CDR1 is SGHTA and CDR2 is FQGNSA in the germline V gene. CDR3 length: 15 residues. CDR3 sequence (DNA): TGTGCCAGCAGCCCCGACTACGTTCAATCCTACGAGCAGTACTTC. Protein: CASSPDYVQSYEQYF.

The chain combines TRBV20-1 with TRBJ2-2; 7 positions agree with TRBD2. The junction had 8 bases not matched to a gene; V was cut back by 0 bases and J by 4 bases. CDR3 size: 16 residues. The germline V gene has CDR1 DFQATT and CDR2 SNEGSKA (reference sequence). CDR3 DNA: TGCAGTGCTAGAGATCCGAGACTAGCAGGCACCGGGGAGCTGTTTTTT. Its translation is CSARDPRLAGTGELFF.

This clonotype was detected a few times. The chain links TRBV20-1 to TRBJ2-3, with 9 positions matching TRBD1. With V trimmed by 3 bases and J by 2 bases, 3 bases remained unmatched. CDR3 length equals 14 residues. Germline V gene data show CDR1 as DFQATT and CDR2 as SNEGSKA (reference sequence). The CDR3 loop reads CSASGQGNTDTQYF. In DNA form, the CDR3 reads TGCAGTGCTAGCGGACAGGGGAACACAGATACGCAGTATTTT.

The chain couples TRBV4-3 to TRBJ2-2, with 10 bases lining up with TRBD2. The CDR3 runs to 18 residues. The V segment lost 0 bases and the J segment 4 bases; nucleotides outside the gene matches: 8. Germline V lookup: CDR1 LGHNA, CDR2 YSLEER. As DNA, the CDR3 is TGCGCCAGCAGCCAAGAACAGCTAGCGGGAGTCGCCACCGGGGAGCTGTTTTTT. This translates into CASSQEQLAGVATGELFF.

V gene TRBV3-1 combines with J gene TRBJ1-2, with 7 positions matching TRBD1. This CDR3 contains 14 residues. CDR1 and CDR2 from the germline V gene are LGHDT and YNNKEL (reference sequence). The V gene end was trimmed by 1 base and the J gene end by 8 bases; junction bases not matched to a gene: 7. The CDR3 DNA reads TGTGCCAGCAGCCAAGGACAGGGCGCAAACGGCTACACCTTC. Translating it yields CASSQGQGANGYTF.

The V call is TRBV12-3 or TRBV12-4, the J call TRBJ2-2; D is undetermined. This CDR3 contains 11 residues. Trimming shortened V by 3 bases and J by 6 bases, and 2 bases separated the two germline ends. Here the CDR3 DNA reads TGTGCCAGCAGTTTTTCCGGGGAGCTGTTTTTT. This encodes CASSFSGELFF.

The chain employs TRBV10-2 and TRBJ1-5; D might be TRBD1 (6 bases). V lost 5 bases to trimming and J lost 6 bases, with 14 bases between them. CDR3 size: 14 residues. CDR1 is WSHSY and CDR2 is SAAADI in the germline V gene. For the CDR3, the DNA is TGCGCCAGCAGTCTCAACAGGGAAGGTCAGCCCCAGCATTTT. Translated, it gives CASSLNREGQPQHF.

This clonotype was seen many times. This rearrangement joins TRBV10-3 to TRBJ2-2; 8 bases fit TRBD1. The V segment lost 0 bases and the J segment 7 bases; nucleotides outside the gene matches: 4. CDR3 size: 15 residues. The germline CDR1 and CDR2 sequences are ENHRY and SYGVKD. The CDR3 loop reads CAISESDRDHGELFF. CDR3 DNA sequence: TGTGCCATCAGTGAGTCGGACAGGGATCACGGGGAGCTGTTTTTT.

The sample holds many counts of this clonotype. The chain is built from TRBV15 and TRBJ2-5; D ambiguous. The CDR3 loop spans 13 amino acids. Germline V lookup: CDR1 LNHNV, CDR2 YYDKDF (reference sequence). V lost 1 base, J lost 5 bases, and 8 bases lay in between. For the CDR3, the DNA is TGTGCCACCAGCAGAGCTTACCTTGAGACCCAGTACTTC. This sequence encodes CATSRAYLETQYF.

This clonotype has ten or more counts. The chain joins TRBV9 to TRBJ1-6, with D uncertain. The CDR3 totals 16 residues. Trimming removed 4 bases at V and 10 bases at J, with 21 bases between. Per the germline V gene, CDR1 is SGDLS and CDR2 is YYNGEE. CDR3 nucleotides: TGTGCCAGCAGCCCATGGGATCGGACGAGTTTGTCACCCCTCCACTTT. Amino acids: CASSPWDRTSLSPLHF.

This clonotype came up many times. This chain connects TRBV14 to TRBJ2-3, with 8 bases lining up with TRBD1. The germline CDR1 and CDR2 sequences are SGHDN and FVKESK. This CDR3 contains 15 residues. The V and J ends lost 5 bases and 2 bases, in that order; junction bases with no gene match: 6. Written as DNA, the CDR3 is TGTGCCAGCAGCTCCCGGGACAGGCTCACAGATACGCAGTATTTT. Its protein is CASSSRDRLTDTQYF.

This clonotype was counted only a few times. The V and J genes are TRBV7-2 and TRBJ2-3; D may be TRBD2 (7 bases). CDR1 and CDR2 from the germline V gene are SGHTA and FQGNSA. V lost 1 base and J lost 1, with 12 bases in between. The CDR3 length is 16 residues. Here the CDR3 reads CASSLGWGGGTDTQYF. As DNA, the CDR3 is TGTGCCAGCAGCTTAGGGTGGGGGGGCGGCACAGATACGCAGTATTTT.

The chain employs TRBV19 and TRBJ2-4, with D perhaps matching TRBD2 (6 bases). V was shortened by 5 bases and J by 8 bases, with 16 bases between the two germline ends. The CDR3 is made up of 14 amino acids. Germline V lookup: CDR1 LNHDA, CDR2 SQIVND (reference sequence). Here the CDR3 DNA reads TGTGCCAGTAGTTTAGCTTCGGCGGGATACATTCAGTACTTC. It translates to CASSLASAGYIQYF.

This clonotype was seen many times. The genes are TRBV29-1 and TRBJ2-3; the D is unclear. From germline, CDR1 is SQVTM and CDR2 ANQGSEA. The V gene lost 6 bases and the J gene lost 2 bases, with 15 bases spanning the gap. CDR3 length: 14 residues. CDR3 coding DNA: TGCAGCGTAGGGTGCGGCAGGTCCACAGATACGCAGTATTTT. Protein: CSVGCGRSTDTQYF.

V is TRBV20-1 and J is TRBJ1-5; no clear D. V was trimmed by 3 bases and J by 0 bases, leaving 6 bases between them. The CDR3 has 13 residues. Germline CDR1 reads DFQATT; CDR2 reads SNEGSKA (reference sequence). The CDR3 sequence is CSASRSSNQPQHF. In DNA, the CDR3 is TGCAGTGCTAGTAGGAGTAGCAATCAGCCCCAGCATTTT.

CDR3 DNA: TGTGCCAGCAGTGACGGGGGACGACAAGAGACCCAGTACTTC. This gives the protein CASSDGGRQETQYF. The chain employs TRBV12-3 or TRBV12-4 and TRBJ2-5; TRBD2 is a possible D gene (6 bases). The V end was cut by 5 bases, the J end by 2 bases, with 12 bases between. The CDR3 totals 14 residues.

This clonotype was counted between two and nine times. This chain joins TRBV7-2 and TRBJ2-2; D is unclear. The CDR3 length is 13 residues. The germline gives CDR1 SGHTA, CDR2 FQGNSA. Trimming shortened V by 5 bases and J by 2 bases, and 6 bases separated the two germline ends. This CDR3 reads CASSHTNTGELFF. CDR3 DNA sequence: TGTGCCAGCAGCCACACCAACACCGGGGAGCTGTTTTTT.

CDR3 sequence reads: CASSGGMSSEQYF. As DNA, the CDR3 is TGTGCCAGCAGCGGAGGGATGAGCTCCGAGCAGTACTTC. The chain links TRBV9 to TRBJ2-7, with D perhaps matching TRBD2 (5 bases). CDR1 is SGDLS, CDR2 YYNGEE, per germline. V lost 3 bases and J lost 6, with 13 bases in between. The CDR3 is 13 amino acids.

V is TRBV11-2 and J is TRBJ1-3, with D unclear. CDR3 length: 15 amino acids. Trimming removed 0 bases at V and 0 bases at J, with 6 bases between. Germline V CDR1 and CDR2: SGHAT, FQNNGV. As DNA, the CDR3 is TGTGCCAGCAGCTTAGAACAGAGCTCTGGAAACACCATATATTTT. This translates into CASSLEQSSGNTIYF.

There are many counts of this clonotype. The V gene is TRBV27, the J gene TRBJ2-1; 8 positions agree with TRBD1. V lost 5 bases and J lost 6; bases outside the gene matches: 6. The germline gives CDR1 MNHEY, CDR2 SMNVEV (reference sequence). The CDR3 consists of 14 residues. The CDR3 is CASSRTGFFNEQFF. The CDR3 coding sequence is TGTGCCAGCAGTCGGACAGGGTTTTTCAATGAGCAGTTCTTC.

The chain carries TRBV28 and TRBJ2-5; possibly TRBD1 for D (7 bases). Per germline, CDR1 MDHEN and CDR2 SYDVKM. Trimming took 5 bases from V and 5 from J, leaving 15 bases between them. The CDR3 spans 14 residues. The CDR3 sequence: CASSTRLGGETQYF. The CDR3 DNA reads as TGTGCCAGCAGTACCAGACTAGGGGGCGAGACCCAGTACTTC.

This clonotype has a count of ten or more. V and J are TRBV28 and TRBJ1-4, with D possibly being TRBD1 (5 bases). The CDR3 length is 15 residues. Per the germline V gene, CDR1 is MDHEN and CDR2 is SYDVKM. V was pared by 4 bases and J by 6 bases, with 15 bases between. CDR3 loop: CASSSEWLQDEKLFF. In DNA, the CDR3 is TGTGCCAGCAGTTCAGAATGGCTACAGGATGAAAAACTGTTTTTT.

This clonotype was seen repeatedly, ten times or more. The genes are TRBV5-1 and TRBJ2-7; D is perhaps TRBD1 or TRBD2 (5 bases each). This CDR3 contains 14 residues. Germline values: CDR1 SGHRS, CDR2 YFSETQ. The ends were cut back, 0 bases at V and 2 bases at J, with 9 bases in the middle. Here the CDR3 reads CASSLAQGPYEQYF. The CDR3 DNA reads TGCGCCAGCAGCTTGGCCCAGGGACCCTACGAGCAGTACTTC.

Ten or more counts support this clonotype. J is TRBJ2-7 and V is TRBV27; D is possibly TRBD1 or TRBD2 (5 bases each). V was cut by 6 bases and J by 0 bases, with 9 bases left in between. CDR3 size: 13 residues. CDR1 and CDR2 from the germline V gene are MNHEY and SMNVEV (reference sequence). This CDR3 is CASSWGFSYEQYF. In DNA form, the CDR3 reads TGTGCCAGCAGCTGGGGGTTCTCCTACGAGCAGTACTTC.

V is TRBV28 and J is TRBJ2-3, with D unresolved. The CDR3 has 15 amino acids. Germline values: CDR1 MDHEN, CDR2 SYDVKM. V lost 6 bases and J lost 5, with 18 bases in between. The CDR3 is CASRKTLLFKDTQYF. CDR3 DNA: TGTGCCAGCAGAAAAACTCTACTGTTTAAAGATACGCAGTATTTT.

This clonotype was detected ten times or more. The V call is TRBV7-2, the J call TRBJ1-4; 10 bases map to TRBD1. Germline V gene lookup returns CDR1 SGHTA and CDR2 FQGNSA. The V segment lost 5 bases and the J segment 0 bases; nucleotides outside the gene matches: 6. CDR3 length: 17 amino acids. DNA of the CDR3: TGTGCCAGCAGCCCCAGACAGGGGGCTGCAACTAATGAAAAACTGTTTTTT. Encoded protein: CASSPRQGAATNEKLFF.

In this sample, this clonotype turned up a few times. The chain is built from TRBV29-1 and TRBJ2-6, with D perhaps TRBD1 (6 bases). The CDR3 spans 14 residues. V was trimmed by 6 bases and J by 4 bases, leaving 13 bases between them. CDR1 and CDR2 (germline): SQVTM, ANQGSEA. The CDR3 nucleotides read TGCAGCGTGGTACAGGGCCCCGGGGCCAACGTCCTGACTTTC. As protein: CSVVQGPGANVLTF.

The V gene is TRBV6-4, the J gene TRBJ2-3, with D possibly being TRBD2 (5 bases). Per the germline V gene, CDR1 is MRHNA and CDR2 is SNTAGT. Deletions cut 5 bases from V and 0 bases from J, with 12 bases between. The CDR3 is 15 residues long. CDR3 sequence (DNA): TGTGCCAGCAGTTACGGCAGCGGCAGCACAGATACGCAGTATTTT. This codes for CASSYGSGSTDTQYF.

This clonotype showed up just a few times. The CDR3 spells CASSQEGLAGAQFF. The DNA of the CDR3 is TGCGCCAGCAGCCAAGAGGGACTAGCGGGAGCGCAGTTCTTC. The V and J genes are TRBV4-3 and TRBJ2-1, with 14 bases aligning to TRBD2. CDR3 length: 14 residues. V trimming: 0 bases; J trimming: 12 bases; junction bases outside the gene matches: 1. Germline V lookup: CDR1 LGHNA, CDR2 YSLEER.